The next 23 T cell receptor beta chains were all read from a single sample in a study of blood T cell repertoires in COVID-19. Assay used: immunoSEQ multiplex PCR; TCRdb lists only in-frame clones, some missing. The top ten hold 9% to 14% of the sample, which has about 150,000 clones, 83% seen once. The sequenced material came from peripheral blood. The receptors originated from a woman aged 60-75 years with COVID-19, enrolled during active disease.

The chain uses TRBV19 and TRBJ1-6; the D is unclear. The germline V gene encodes CDR1 LNHDA and CDR2 SQIVND (reference sequence). Between the trimmed V and J ends, which lost 3 bases and 11 bases, there was a span of 8 bases. CDR3 size: 12 residues. CDR3 sequence reads: CASSMYPPPLHF. The CDR3 DNA sequence: TGTGCCAGTAGTATGTATCCTCCACCCCTCCACTTT.

A few counts support this clone. The rearrangement uses TRBV18 and TRBJ2-7; D may be TRBD1 (6 bases). The CDR3 runs 16 residues. CDR1 is KGHSH, CDR2 LQKENI, per germline. V was pared by 3 bases and J by 2 bases, with 17 bases between. As DNA, the CDR3 is TGTGCCAGCTCACCCCTCGACAGGTCCACCACCTACGAGCAGTACTTC. Translated, it gives CASSPLDRSTTYEQYF.

J is TRBJ2-4 and V is TRBV6-1; D perhaps matches TRBD1 (6 bases). V lost 2 bases, J lost 0 bases, and 14 bases lay in between. The CDR3 runs 17 residues. Germline V CDR1 and CDR2: MNHNS, SASEGT. As DNA, the CDR3 is TGTGCCAGCAGTGAATACGATCAGGGGCTAGCCAAAAACATTCAGTACTTC. It yields the protein CASSEYDQGLAKNIQYF.

This chain links TRBV5-1 with TRBJ1-1; tentatively, D is TRBD1 (6 bases). The CDR3 consists of 15 residues. V lost 3 bases and J lost 1, with 13 bases in between. Germline V lookup: CDR1 SGHRS, CDR2 YFSETQ. The DNA of the CDR3 is TGCGCCAGCAGCTCGGGAACACAGGGGAACACTGAAGCTTTCTTT. It encodes CASSSGTQGNTEAFF.

CDR3 nucleotide sequence: TGTGCCAGCAGCCGGGACAGGGTTTCAGATACGCAGTATTTT. This gives the protein CASSRDRVSDTQYF. V gene TRBV6-2 or TRBV6-3 combines with J gene TRBJ2-3, with 9 bases matching TRBD1. V lost 6 bases and J lost 4; bases outside the gene matches: 5. The CDR3 has 14 amino acids. Germline-derived CDR1 and CDR2 are MNHEY and SVGEGT.

This clone occurred once. At the DNA level, this CDR3 is encoded by other sequences in the same sample as well. The CDR3 region has the DNA TGTGCCAGCAGTCTTGAGGGGGGGCGGTTTGGCTACACCTTC. This sequence encodes CASSLEGGRFGYTF. The chain employs TRBV27 and TRBJ1-2; a possible D gene is TRBD1 (6 bases). From germline, CDR1 is MNHEY and CDR2 SMNVEV (reference sequence). The CDR3 loop spans 14 amino acids. V was shortened by 5 bases and J by 7 bases, with 17 bases between the two germline ends.

The V gene is TRBV19, the J gene TRBJ2-5, with TRBD1 matching 8 bases. The CDR3 length is 14 residues. Germline V gene lookup returns CDR1 LNHDA and CDR2 SQIVND (reference sequence). Trimming removed 3 bases from V and 5 bases from J; junction bases left unmatched: 5. CDR3 region: CASSIGQGFETQYF. The CDR3 region has the DNA TGTGCCAGTAGTATCGGACAGGGTTTCGAGACCCAGTACTTC. The entire variable domain, with the rest obtained from reference TRBV19 and TRBJ2-5, is as follows: DGGITQSPKYLFRKEGQNVTLSCEQNLNHDAMYWYRQDPGQGLRLIYYSQIVNDFQKGDIAEGYSVSREKKESFPLTVTSAQKNPTAFYLCASSIGQGFETQYFGPGTRLLVL.

This chain links TRBV5-1 with TRBJ2-7, with TRBD2 as a possible D gene (5 bases). CDR1 is SGHRS, CDR2 YFSETQ, per germline. V was cut by 0 bases and J by 6 bases, with 7 bases left in between. The CDR3 length is 12 residues. CDR3 in amino acids: CASSLDEGEQYF. For the CDR3, the DNA is TGCGCCAGCAGCTTGGACGAGGGCGAGCAGTACTTC.

CDR3 nucleotides: TGTGCCAGCAGTGAAGTGGTCAGGGGCACCGGGGAGCTGTTTTTT. Translation gives CASSEVVRGTGELFF. The rearrangement links TRBV6-1 to TRBJ2-2; possible D gene TRBD1, 6 bases. This CDR3 comprises 15 residues. Deletions cut 1 base from V and 4 bases from J, with 10 bases between. Germline V gene lookup returns CDR1 MNHNS and CDR2 SASEGT.

The rearrangement uses TRBV6-5 and TRBJ1-3; D is ambiguous. V was pared by 10 bases and J by 0 bases, with 10 bases between. CDR3 size: 13 residues. Looked up from germline, CDR1 is MNHEY and CDR2 is SVGAGI. This CDR3 is CATRTDSGNTIYF. CDR3 sequence (DNA): TGTGCCACGAGGACTGACTCTGGAAACACCATATATTTT.

The chain joins TRBV7-3 to TRBJ2-1; 10 bases line up with TRBD2. The CDR3 covers 16 residues. J lost 4 bases, V lost 2 bases, and 5 bases had no gene match. Germline CDR1 and CDR2: SGHTA and FQGTGA. The CDR3 region has the DNA TGTGCCAGCAGCTTAGAAGGGACTAGCGTTTACAATGAGCAGTTCTTC. This gives the protein CASSLEGTSVYNEQFF.

The J gene is TRBJ2-5, the V gene TRBV5-4; 8 bases match TRBD2. V lost 1 base, J lost 4 bases, and 9 bases stayed unmatched. The germline V gene encodes CDR1 SGHNT and CDR2 YYREEE (reference sequence). The CDR3 length is 16 residues. This CDR3 reads CASSLSSGMGGETQYF. CDR3 coding DNA: TGTGCCAGCAGCTTGAGTAGCGGGATGGGCGGAGAGACCCAGTACTTC. The complete variable domain, with remaining parts taken from reference TRBV5-4 and TRBJ2-5, reads ETGVTQSPTHLIKTRGQQVTLRCSSQSGHNTVSWYQQALGQGPQFIFQYYREEENGRGNFPPRFSGLQFPNYSSELNVNALELDDSALYLCASSLSSGMGGETQYFGPGTRLLVL.

The rearrangement joins TRBV5-5 to TRBJ1-2; D uncertain. Trimming pared 7 bases from V and 2 bases from J, leaving 12 bases between. Germline V CDR1 and CDR2: SGHKS, YYEKEE (reference sequence). The CDR3 is 13 amino acids. The CDR3 sequence is CASPTTANYGYTF. In DNA, the CDR3 is TGTGCCAGCCCCACCACAGCCAACTATGGCTACACCTTC.

The V call is TRBV19, the J call TRBJ1-6; no reliable D call. In germline, CDR1 is LNHDA, CDR2 SQIVND (reference sequence). This CDR3 is built from 12 residues. Trimming took off 5 bases at V and 14 bases at J, with 13 bases between the two ends. CDR3 in DNA: TGTGCCAGTAGTGGGAGATCGGCGGCCCTCCACTTT. Protein sequence: CASSGRSAALHF.

This clone has only one observation. V is TRBV18 and J is TRBJ1-6; weak D call: TRBD1 (6 bases). CDR1 and CDR2 from the germline V gene are KGHSH and LQKENI. V was trimmed by 6 bases and J by 10 bases, leaving 19 bases between them. This CDR3 contains 15 residues. DNA of the CDR3: TGTGCCAGCTCTAGAACAGGGAGAGGGGAATCACCCCTCCACTTT. This translates into CASSRTGRGESPLHF.

This chain connects TRBV12-3 or TRBV12-4 to TRBJ1-6; the match to TRBD1 covers 8 bases. The trim removed 6 bases at V and 9 bases at J, leaving 4 bases unmatched. CDR3 size: 13 residues. The CDR3 DNA reads as TGTGCCAGCAGCCCGACAGGGGCTTCACCCCTCCACTTT. Translated, it gives CASSPTGASPLHF.

This chain links TRBV19 with TRBJ1-5; D unclear. The CDR3 is 10 residues long. With 7 bases removed from V and 9 bases from J, the gap between germline ends came to 7 bases. Germline CDR1 is LNHDA and CDR2 is SQIVND (reference sequence). The chain's CDR3 is CASNQWPQHF. CDR3 coding DNA: TGTGCCAGTAATCAGTGGCCCCAGCATTTT.

The CDR3 protein is CASSLEGVSFFTEAFF. CDR3 bases: TGCGCCAGCAGCTTGGAGGGGGTTTCGTTTTTCACTGAAGCTTTCTTT. V gene TRBV5-1 combines with J gene TRBJ1-1; a possible D gene is TRBD1 (6 bases). V gave up 0 bases and J gave up 4 bases, with 16 bases separating them. The germline V gene has CDR1 SGHRS and CDR2 YFSETQ. The CDR3 sequence is 16 residues long.

This clone has a count of ten or more. The chain uses TRBV9 and TRBJ2-1; TRBD2 might be the D (6 bases). The V gene's germline CDR1 is SGDLS and CDR2 YYNGEE. V shed 2 bases and J shed 0 bases, with 15 bases lying between them. The CDR3 covers 17 residues. In nucleotides, the CDR3 is TGTGCCAGCAGCGTGGGAAGAGCGGGCCGCTCCTACAATGAGCAGTTCTTC. Protein product: CASSVGRAGRSYNEQFF.

V gene TRBV5-8 combines with J gene TRBJ1-1, with a weak D call TRBD1 (6 bases). This CDR3 has 16 amino acids. CDR1 SGHTS and CDR2 YDEGEE come from the germline V gene. The ends were cut back, 1 base at V and 0 bases at J, with 13 bases in the middle. CDR3 nucleotide sequence: TGTGCCAGCAGCTTGAAACAGGGTTGGTTGAACACTGAAGCTTTCTTT. It yields the protein CASSLKQGWLNTEAFF.

This rearrangement joins TRBV5-6 to TRBJ1-1; 8 bases fit TRBD1. Germline CDR1 and CDR2: SGHDT and YYEEEE. With 5 bases clipped from V and 5 bases from J, the junction kept 8 bases outside the gene matches. CDR3 length: 14 residues. CDR3 DNA sequence: TGTGCCAGCAGAACCAGGGGGCGCGGGACTGAAGCTTTCTTT. Protein product: CASRTRGRGTEAFF.

The J gene is TRBJ2-7, the V gene TRBV30, with D possibly being TRBD2 (5 bases). V lost 4 bases and J lost 6, with 19 bases in between. This CDR3 is 14 amino acids long. Germline V gives CDR1 GTSNPN, CDR2 SVGIG (reference sequence). CDR3 DNA: TGTGCCTGGATCATAGTAGTTAGCGTCTCCGAGCAGTACGTC. Encoded protein: CAWIIVVSVSEQYV.

This sequence joins TRBV7-8 and TRBJ2-1, with 8 nucleotides matching TRBD2. With V trimmed by 6 bases and J by 7 bases, 2 bases remained unmatched. The CDR3 runs to 12 residues. CDR1 SGHVS and CDR2 FQNEAQ come from the germline V gene. CDR3 sequence (DNA): TGTGCCAGCAGACTAGCGGCGAATGAGCAGTTCTTC. Encoded protein: CASRLAANEQFF.